This paragraph covers one T cell receptor (beta chain) sequence. No antigen is known for it. Survey-level immunoSEQ v3.0 assays were run. Sequenced by immunoSEQ multiplex PCR; TCRdb stores in-frame clones only, minus some. The sample lists 25,000 to 40,000 clones, about 95% occurring once. At minimum, one pre-ART and two post-ART PBMC samples were obtained from each donor. The CDR3 loop spans 15 amino acids. The germline CDR1 and CDR2 sequences are MNHNS and SASEGT. Trimming cost V 4 bases and J 7 bases, with 17 bases left between them. This sample was taken from a study of long-term antiretroviral therapy in people with HIV. Study at large: A decade or so separates the oldest specimens from the later 2015 immediate-ART recommendation.

Study results and caveats: The study found narrower CDR3 length ranges in HIV repertoires than in controls. Blood specimens, gathered between about 2003 and 2017, were possibly obtained under older ART regimens.

This rearrangement joins TRBV6-1 to TRBJ2-4; D remains unclear. This sample comprised unsorted PBMCs, obtained roughly 6.4 years after starting antiretroviral therapy. This TCR was sampled from a man aged 25 to 40 with HIV. In DNA form, the CDR3 reads TGTGCCAGCAGTGTCAGCTGGATGGCTGTTAACATTCAGTACTTC. Its translation is CASSVSWMAVNIQYF.